This T cell receptor beta chain is drawn from a study of T-cell memory formation after mild COVID-19. Study details: In these data, TCR clusters were largely donor specific. General study points: From day 15 to 85, contracting clones were balanced between CD4 and CD8, whereas later expanders leaned toward CD4+.

Concerning this clonotype: The antigen is unknown.

TCRdb used MiXCR to reprocess the 5' RACE reads, holding one entry per CDR3 protein. The sample has about 390,000 distinct CDR3 sequences; roughly 21% are singletons. V was trimmed by 0 bases and J by 7 bases, leaving 6 bases between them. The V gene's germline CDR1 is SGHDN and CDR2 FVKESK. This CDR3 is built from 12 residues. The chain recombines TRBV14 with TRBJ2-5, with D unresolved. This clonotype originated in an adult woman who had mild COVID-19 (a few samples of this study predate the infection). Cell type and time point are not known. What was sequenced was PBMCs or a T cell subset sorted from them (not recorded which). The CDR3 DNA sequence: TGTGCCAGCAGCCAAGACTCGGCGACCCAGTACTTC. This translates into CASSQDSATQYF.